What follows is one T cell receptor beta chain and its context. No cell sorting was done before RNA was extracted from the tissue. More than 3 cm separated this lung sample from the edge of the tumor. These data belong to a study of tumor and adjacent non-tumor tissue in lung cancer. The library came from three nested PCR rounds adapted from ARM-PCR protocols. TCRdb passed the multiplex PCR reads through MiXCR, listing each CDR3 protein once. In the table there are approximately 100,000 distinct CDR3 sequences, over 55% of which are singletons. V lost 2 bases and J lost 2, with 19 bases in between. The CDR3 consists of 18 residues. CDR1 is SGHAT and CDR2 is FQDESV in the germline V gene (reference sequence).

This receptor was obtained from a man in his fifties or sixties with non-small cell lung cancer. The sample consisted of distant non-tumor lung tissue. V usage is TRBV11-1 and J usage is TRBJ2-1, with D perhaps TRBD1 (6 bases). This CDR3 is CASSLPRTWGLPYNEQFF. CDR3 DNA sequence: TGTGCCAGCAGCTTACCCCGGACATGGGGGCTTCCCTACAATGAGCAGTTCTTC.